This is a list of T cell receptor beta chains from one sample in a study of technical replicates of blood from a few donors. TCRdb keeps only in-frame clones here, not all; method: immunoSEQ multiplex PCR. The sample has about 73,000 clones, 90% to 95% seen once. The sequenced sample was T cells isolated from PBMCs. The receptors originated from a human donor in good health. CDR3s include the opening cysteine and the closing phenylalanine or tryptophan. Each record gives: D gene, V gene, clone size, J gene, CDR3 protein, CDR3 DNA. A D gene is named only where the DNA matches it firmly. Clone size is not always given. Where it is, it says once, few, many or a class for expanded clones.

TRBD1,TRBV11-3,once,TRBJ2-3,CASETGGTDTQYF,TGTGCCAGTGAGACAGGGGGCACAGATACGCAGTATTTT
.,TRBV28,.,TRBJ2-3,CASSSRVAVYTDTQYF,TGTGCCAGCAGTTCCCGGGTAGCGGTTTACACAGATACGCAGTATTTT
TRBD2,TRBV2,.,TRBJ2-5,CASSQRGALAGLQETQYF,TGTGCCAGCAGCCAAAGAGGAGCCTTAGCGGGACTGCAAGAGACCCAGTACTTC
.,TRBV6-5,.,TRBJ2-1,CASSYVATATYNEQFF,TGTGCCAGCAGTTACGTAGCCACTGCCACCTACAATGAGCAGTTCTTC
.,TRBV7-6,.,TRBJ2-2,CASSLKNGELFF,TGTGCCAGCAGTCTTAAAAACGGGGAGCTGTTTTTT
TRBD1,TRBV28,.,TRBJ1-2,CASSSLEQGVYGYTF,TGTGCCAGCAGTTCCCTCGAACAGGGGGTTTATGGCTACACCTTC
TRBD1,TRBV15,few,TRBJ1-5,CATSRDRNQPQHF,TGTGCCACCAGCAGGGACAGGAATCAGCCCCAGCATTTT
TRBD2,TRBV7-9,.,TRBJ2-3,CASSTTSGGYTDTQYF,TGTGCCAGCAGCACGACTAGCGGGGGGTACACAGATACGCAGTATTTT
TRBD1,TRBV6-5,.,TRBJ2-5,CATRQGPTETQYF,TGTGCCACTAGACAGGGGCCAACGGAGACCCAGTACTTC
.,TRBV19,.,TRBJ2-1,CASIPSRERYNEQFF,TGTGCCAGTATTCCGAGTAGAGAGAGGTACAATGAGCAGTTCTTC
TRBD1,TRBV4-1,.,TRBJ1-4,CASSQGTGGVEKLFF,TGCGCCAGCAGCCAAGGGACAGGGGGCGTTGAAAAACTGTTTTTT
TRBD1,TRBV4-1,.,TRBJ1-4,CASSQDSRGNEKLFF,TGCGCCAGCAGCCAAGATAGCAGGGGGAATGAAAAACTGTTTTTT
.,TRBV6-5,.,TRBJ2-6,CASSGGTGANVLTF,TGTGCCAGCAGTGGCGGAACTGGGGCCAACGTCCTGACTTTC
.,TRBV7-9,.,TRBJ1-2,CASSLEKGAYGYTF,TGTGCCAGCAGCTTAGAGAAAGGGGCATATGGCTACACCTTC
TRBD1,TRBV7-3,.,TRBJ2-3,CASSFTGTGLTSTDTQYF,TGTGCCAGCAGCTTTACCGGGACAGGGCTTACTAGCACAGATACGCAGTATTTT
TRBD1,TRBV4-2,.,TRBJ1-4,CASSQGQTNEKLFF,TGTGCCAGCAGCCAGGGACAGACTAATGAAAAACTGTTTTTT
TRBD1,TRBV7-9,.,TRBJ2-3,CASSLRPGTASTDTQYF,TGTGCCAGCAGCTTAAGACCCGGGACAGCTTCCACAGATACGCAGTATTTT
TRBD1,TRBV28,.,TRBJ1-2,CATQQGVYGYTF,TGTGCCACCCAACAGGGGGTTTACGGCTACACCTTC
.,TRBV19,few,TRBJ2-3,CASKPGGDTQYF,TGTGCCAGCAAACCTGGGGGGGATACGCAGTATTTT
TRBD1,TRBV25-1,.,TRBJ1-2,CASSEGQVSNYGYTF,TGTGCCAGCAGTGAAGGACAGGTTTCTAACTATGGCTACACCTTC
TRBD2,TRBV2,.,TRBJ2-2,CASRETSGGAVGELFF,TGTGCCAGCAGGGAGACTAGCGGGGGGGCCGTCGGGGAGCTGTTTTTT
TRBD2,TRBV2,.,TRBJ2-7,CASSGLAGGRYEQYF,TGTGCCAGCAGCGGCCTAGCGGGAGGGCGCTACGAGCAGTACTTC
TRBD1,TRBV29-1,.,TRBJ1-3,CSVGDRSSGNTIYF,TGCAGCGTTGGGGACAGAAGCTCTGGAAACACCATATATTTT
.,TRBV12-5,.,TRBJ1-5,CASGKQGRQPQHF,TGTGCTAGTGGGAAACAGGGTCGTCAGCCCCAGCATTTT
.,TRBV11-2,.,TRBJ2-5,CASSEVEETQYF,TGTGCCAGCAGCGAGGTAGAAGAGACCCAGTACTTC
.,TRBV9,.,TRBJ2-5,CASSRGTQETQYF,TGTGCCAGCAGCCGTGGGACACAAGAGACCCAGTACTTC
TRBD2,TRBV4-1,.,TRBJ2-1,CASSQDWGGLDEQFF,TGCGCCAGCAGCCAAGATTGGGGAGGGCTCGATGAGCAGTTCTTC
TRBD1,TRBV6-5,.,TRBJ1-6,CASSRTGGRDSPLHF,TGTGCCAGCAGCCGGACAGGGGGCAGAGATTCACCCCTCCACTTT
.,TRBV13,once,TRBJ2-2,CASSLGQGTTGELFF,TGTGCCAGCAGCTTAGGGCAGGGTACCACCGGGGAGCTGTTTTTT
.,TRBV9,.,TRBJ1-3,CASSVDGDSGNTIYF,TGTGCCAGCAGCGTAGACGGTGACTCTGGAAACACCATATATTTT
.,TRBV7-2,.,TRBJ1-1,CASTLGLKGTEAFF,TGTGCCAGCACCCTGGGGCTGAAGGGCACTGAAGCTTTCTTT
.,TRBV2,.,TRBJ2-1,CASSGTTYNEQFF,TGTGCCAGTTCCGGGACAACCTACAATGAGCAGTTCTTC
TRBD1,TRBV10-1,.,TRBJ2-7,CASSDRSLRDRSYEQYF,TGCGCCAGCAGTGATAGGAGTCTGAGGGACAGGTCCTACGAGCAGTACTTC
.,TRBV11-3,.,TRBJ2-2,CASSLNVLNTGELFF,TGTGCCAGCAGCTTAAATGTTCTAAACACCGGGGAGCTGTTTTTT
TRBD2,TRBV11-3,.,TRBJ2-7,CASRAASGATYEQYF,TGTGCCAGCAGGGCCGCTAGCGGGGCAACCTACGAGCAGTACTTC
.,TRBV19,.,TRBJ2-2,CASSIVQGRDTGELFF,TGTGCCAGTAGTATAGTGCAGGGAAGAGACACCGGGGAGCTGTTTTTT
TRBD1,TRBV19,.,TRBJ1-2,CASSIDGGTGGFMVWNGYTF,TGTGCCAGTAGTATAGATGGTGGGACAGGGGGCTTTATGGTTTGGAATGGCTACACCTTC
.,TRBV6-1,.,TRBJ1-4,CASSESRGGNGEKLFF,TGTGCCAGCAGTGAAAGCCGGGGGGGAAATGGTGAAAAACTGTTTTTT
.,TRBV9,.,TRBJ2-5,CASSLPRGGQETQYF,TGTGCCAGCAGCCTTCCACGCGGTGGCCAAGAGACCCAGTACTTC
.,TRBV6-1,.,TRBJ2-7,CASSLSTDYSYEQYF,TGTGCCAGCAGTCTGTCCACGGACTACTCCTACGAGCAGTACTTC
.,TRBV7-9,.,TRBJ2-7,CASLRTGSDEQYF,TGTGCCAGCCTCCGGACTGGGTCCGACGAGCAGTACTTC
.,TRBV9,.,TRBJ2-7,CASSVSGGRGEQYF,TGTGCCAGCAGCGTATCAGGCGGCCGGGGCGAGCAGTACTTC
.,TRBV11-3,once,TRBJ2-7,CASSLSANYEQYF,TGTGCCAGCAGCCTTAGCGCGAATTACGAGCAGTACTTC
TRBD2,TRBV4-1,.,TRBJ2-3,CASSQRGLADTDTQYF,TGCGCCAGCAGCCAACGGGGACTAGCGGACACAGATACGCAGTATTTT
TRBD2,TRBV9,.,TRBJ2-7,CASSVAAGGLHEQYF,TGTGCCAGCAGCGTAGCCGCGGGGGGGCTGCACGAGCAGTACTTC
.,TRBV27,.,TRBJ1-2,CASSLSPGSPYNYGYTF,TGTGCCAGCAGTTTATCCCCAGGTTCCCCATATAACTATGGCTACACCTTC
.,TRBV28,.,TRBJ1-1,CASGYFRGGTEAFF,TGTGCCAGCGGATACTTTCGGGGAGGTACTGAAGCTTTCTTT
.,TRBV7-7,.,TRBJ2-2,CASSLMDTSNTGELFF,TGTGCCAGCAGCCTTATGGACACATCGAACACCGGGGAGCTGTTTTTT
.,TRBV9,.,TRBJ1-6,CASSAAPGYSPLHF,TGTGCCAGCAGCGCAGCCCCAGGGTATTCACCCCTCCACTTT
TRBD1,TRBV7-6,.,TRBJ2-7,CASSLERGQGTEQYF,TGTGCCAGCAGCTTAGAAAGGGGACAGGGAACCGAGCAGTACTTC
TRBD1,TRBV10-3,.,TRBJ1-2,CATVRDRGVYGYTF,TGTGCCACCGTCCGGGACAGGGGGGTTTATGGCTACACCTTC
TRBD1,TRBV28,.,TRBJ2-6,CASSLSPGGRGISGANVLTF,TGTGCCAGCAGTTTATCCCCAGGGGGACGCGGAATCTCTGGGGCCAACGTCCTGACTTTC
TRBD1,TRBV4-1,.,TRBJ1-1,CASSQEAPGGVNTEAFF,TGCGCCAGCAGCCAGGAGGCCCCAGGGGGCGTGAACACTGAAGCTTTCTTT
TRBD1,TRBV6-5,.,TRBJ2-7,CASSRAWTGGYEQYF,TGTGCCAGCAGCCGCGCATGGACAGGGGGCTACGAGCAGTACTTC
TRBD2,TRBV19,.,TRBJ2-3,CASSILTSGRAGDTQYF,TGTGCCAGTAGTATATTGACTAGCGGGAGGGCCGGAGATACGCAGTATTTT
.,TRBV13,.,TRBJ2-2,CASRRQGGTGELFF,TGTGCCAGCAGACGGCAGGGTGGGACCGGGGAGCTGTTTTTT
TRBD1,TRBV5-1,few,TRBJ1-1,CASSFPGQAEAFF,TGCGCCAGCAGCTTTCCTGGACAGGCTGAAGCTTTCTTT